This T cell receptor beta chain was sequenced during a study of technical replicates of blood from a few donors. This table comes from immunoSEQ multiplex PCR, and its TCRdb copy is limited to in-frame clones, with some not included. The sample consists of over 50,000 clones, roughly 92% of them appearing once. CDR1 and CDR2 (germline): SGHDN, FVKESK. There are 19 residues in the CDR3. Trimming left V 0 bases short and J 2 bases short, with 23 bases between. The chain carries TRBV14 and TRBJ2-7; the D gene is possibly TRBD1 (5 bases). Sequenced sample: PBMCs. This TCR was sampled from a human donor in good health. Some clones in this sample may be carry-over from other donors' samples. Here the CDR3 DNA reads TGTGCCAGCAGCCAAGATTGGGGAAGGGGTGGGGAAATAACCTACGAGCAGTACTTC. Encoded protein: CASSQDWGRGGEITYEQYF.